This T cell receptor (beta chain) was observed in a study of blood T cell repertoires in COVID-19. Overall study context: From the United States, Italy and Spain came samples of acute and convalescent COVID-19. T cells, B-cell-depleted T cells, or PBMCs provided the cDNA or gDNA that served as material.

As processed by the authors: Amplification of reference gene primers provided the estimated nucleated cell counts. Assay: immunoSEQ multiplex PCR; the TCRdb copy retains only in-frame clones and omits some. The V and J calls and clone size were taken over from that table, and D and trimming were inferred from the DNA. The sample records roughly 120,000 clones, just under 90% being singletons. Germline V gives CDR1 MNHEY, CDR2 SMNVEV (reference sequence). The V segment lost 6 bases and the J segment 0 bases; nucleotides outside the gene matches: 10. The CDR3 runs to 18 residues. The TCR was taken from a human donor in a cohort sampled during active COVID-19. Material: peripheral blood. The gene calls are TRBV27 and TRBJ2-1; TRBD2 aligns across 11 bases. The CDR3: CASSRGLAGIPSYNEQFF. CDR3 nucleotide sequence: TGTGCCAGCAGCCGAGGACTAGCGGGCATACCCTCCTACAATGAGCAGTTCTTC.